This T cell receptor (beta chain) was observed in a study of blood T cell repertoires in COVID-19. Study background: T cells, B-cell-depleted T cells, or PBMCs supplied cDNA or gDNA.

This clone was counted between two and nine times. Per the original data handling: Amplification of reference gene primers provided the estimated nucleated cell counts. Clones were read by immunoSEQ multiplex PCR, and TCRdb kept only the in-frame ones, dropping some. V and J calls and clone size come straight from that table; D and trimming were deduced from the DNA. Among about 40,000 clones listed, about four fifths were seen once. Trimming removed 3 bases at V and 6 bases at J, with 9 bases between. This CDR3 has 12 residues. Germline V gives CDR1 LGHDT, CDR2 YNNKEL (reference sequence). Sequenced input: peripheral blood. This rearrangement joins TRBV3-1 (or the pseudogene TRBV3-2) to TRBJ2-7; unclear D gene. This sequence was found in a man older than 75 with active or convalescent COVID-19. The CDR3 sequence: CASSQTRSEQYF. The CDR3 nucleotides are TGTGCCAGCAGCCAGACCCGGAGCGAGCAGTACTTC.